This T cell receptor (beta chain) is drawn from a study of human T cells and chemical hapten exposure. About the study: Mainly, slight library volume differences in the pool made TCR yields vary.

TCRdb called the RACE reads again in MiXCR, with one record for every CDR3 protein. The sample holds 60,000 to 70,000 distinct CDR3 sequences; roughly 9.7% are singletons and the top ten take approximately 5.2%. The ends were cut back, 7 bases at V and 4 bases at J, with 11 bases in the middle. Germline V CDR1 and CDR2: SEHNR, FQNEAQ (reference sequence). This CDR3 is 13 amino acids long. Noted time point: pre-sensitization, week 0. Specified treatment: therapeutic diphenylcyclopropenone sensitization with weekly scalp DPC. This clonotype has a count of ten or more. Here the sequenced sample was whole blood, taken in connection with sensitization to the hapten diphenylcyclopropenone (DPC). The rearrangement links TRBV7-9 to TRBJ2-1, with a tentative D call TRBD1 (6 bases). The receptor comes from a woman aged 45 to 65 with alopecia areata. Some clones in this sample may be carry-over from other donors' samples. The CDR3 bases are TGTGCCAGCACCCGCCAGGGGTACAATGAGCAGTTCTTC. This encodes CASTRQGYNEQFF.